This record looks at one T cell receptor (beta chain) sequence and its context. No antigen is known for it. CD4+CD25+CD127- Tregs, CD4+CD25- non-Tregs, CD4 and CD8 cells were sorted. Germline CDR1 is MNHEY and CDR2 is SMNVEV (reference sequence). This CDR3 region has 13 residues. Trimming left V 0 bases short and J 3 bases short, with 6 bases between. Sequenced by immunoSEQ multiplex PCR; TCRdb stores in-frame clones only, minus some. Seen here are under 100,000 clones, around 94% observed once, and the top ten hold 4.7%. The sample originates from a study of Tregs in tolerant kidney transplant recipients. General observations from the study: Biological reproducibility was not directly addressed, but technical replication error appeared minimal. Validation in larger populations is needed because few patients were studied. The most relevant donor-specific Treg TCRbeta repertoire apparently came from expansion with activated donor B cells.

The receptor comes from a human donor in good health. Sequencing was done on a sample of CD8+ T cells from blood. The chain links TRBV27 to TRBJ2-7, with no clear D. The CDR3 DNA reads TGTGCCAGCAGTTTATCGAACGGCTACGAGCAGTACTTC. Its protein product is CASSLSNGYEQYF.